The rows below give T cell receptor beta chains drawn from one sample of a study of T cell repertoires and Cas9 in healthy adults. The method was immunoSEQ multiplex PCR; TCRdb's version includes in-frame clones alone and lacks a portion of them. The sample holds about 15,000 clones, 89% seen once. The specimen was Tregs (CD4+, CD25+, CD127-, CD137-, CD154-) from PBMCs; culture status not recorded. The receptors were gathered from a human donor in good health. CDR3s include the opening cysteine and the closing phenylalanine or tryptophan. D genes are given only for firm matches. Some rows mark clone size as missing; the rest say once, few, many or name a class of expanded clone.

>TRBV5-4|NA|TRBJ1-2|TRBD1
CASSFTTGNAHYGYTF
TGTGCCAGCAGCTTCACGACAGGGAATGCTCACTATGGCTACACCTTC
>TRBV9|once|TRBJ2-1|NA
CASSVGPGGQDEQFF
TGTGCCAGCAGCGTAGGTCCCGGGGGGCAGGATGAGCAGTTCTTC
>TRBV6-5|NA|TRBJ2-3|TRBD2
CASRNTGGTQYF
TGTGCCAGCAGGAACACGGGGGGTACGCAGTATTTT
>TRBV7-6|NA|TRBJ1-1|NA
CASSFTPENTEAFF
TGTGCCAGCAGCTTTACCCCAGAAAACACTGAAGCTTTCTTT
>TRBV11-2|once|TRBJ2-7|TRBD2
CASSPRLAGVSSSYEQYF
TGTGCCAGCAGCCCCCGACTAGCGGGGGTGTCTAGCTCCTACGAGCAGTACTTC
>TRBV4-2|NA|TRBJ1-3|TRBD1
CASSRVPGQGENTIYF
TGTGCCAGCAGCCGAGTACCGGGACAGGGAGAAAACACCATATATTTT
>TRBV7-8|NA|TRBJ2-7|TRBD1
CASSSRQGGYEQYF
TGTGCCAGCAGCTCCCGACAGGGTGGGTACGAGCAGTACTTC
>TRBV6-1|few|TRBJ1-1|TRBD1
CASSGPPGGGAPF
TGTGCCAGCAGTGGTCCCCCAGGGGGGGGCGCGCCCTTT
>TRBV5-1|NA|TRBJ1-6|TRBD1
CASSERDRASSPLHF
TGCGCCAGCAGCGAAAGGGACAGGGCTAGCTCACCCCTCCACTTT
>TRBV13|once|TRBJ2-2|NA
CASSREVVGELFF
TGTGCCAGCAGCCGTGAGGTTGTCGGGGAGCTGTTTTTT
>TRBV18|once|TRBJ1-4|NA
CASSPRGTHGTNEKLFF
TGTGCCAGCTCACCACGCGGGACACACGGAACTAATGAAAAACTGTTTTTT
>TRBV18|NA|TRBJ1-3|NA
CASSPTLGRNSGNTIYF
TGTGCCAGCTCACCGACTTTGGGACGCAACTCTGGAAACACCATATATTTT
>TRBV5-1|NA|TRBJ1-2|NA
CASSSDSALGGYTF
TGCGCCAGCAGCTCGGACAGTGCTTTAGGGGGCTACACCTTC
>TRBV7-9|NA|TRBJ1-1|TRBD1
CASQQGALVTEAFF
TGTGCCAGCCAACAGGGGGCTCTTGTCACTGAAGCTTTCTTT
>TRBV7-9|NA|TRBJ1-1|TRBD1
CASSVSGTGSEAFF
TGTGCCAGCAGCGTATCCGGGACAGGGTCCGAAGCTTTCTTT
>TRBV9|once|TRBJ1-1|TRBD1
CASSARTGGLTEAFF
TGTGCCAGCAGCGCCCGGACAGGGGGTCTCACTGAAGCTTTCTTT
>TRBV6-6|few|TRBJ2-1|NA
CASSYWASEQFF
TGTGCCAGCAGTTACTGGGCATCTGAGCAGTTCTTC
>TRBV7-9|once|TRBJ1-5|NA
CASSLGGAGQPQHF
TGTGCCAGCAGCTTAGGTGGGGCTGGACAGCCCCAGCATTTT
>TRBV6-5|NA|TRBJ2-5|TRBD2
CASSRLAGTETQYF
TGTGCCAGCAGCCGACTAGCGGGGACAGAGACCCAGTACTTC
>TRBV29-1|NA|TRBJ1-2|NA
CSVEESTGWGGYTF
TGCAGCGTTGAAGAAAGTACGGGTTGGGGTGGCTACACCTTC
>TRBV27|NA|TRBJ1-5|NA
CASSSGQLSNQPQHF
TGTGCCAGCAGTTCCGGACAGCTTAGCAATCAGCCCCAGCATTTT
>TRBV5-4|NA|TRBJ2-3|NA
CASSPGRNTDTQYF
TGTGCCAGCAGCCCCGGTCGGAACACAGATACGCAGTATTTT
>TRBV14|NA|TRBJ1-4|NA
CASSQVIGKLFF
TGTGCCAGCAGCCAAGTAATTGGAAAACTGTTTTTT
>TRBV7-3|NA|TRBJ1-6|NA
CASSLTTGANSPLHF
TGTGCCAGCAGCTTAACGACCGGCGCCAATTCACCCCTCCACTTT
>TRBV15|NA|TRBJ1-4|NA
CATGLGKLFF
TGTGCCACCGGACTGGGAAAACTGTTTTTT
>TRBV6-1|NA|TRBJ2-7|TRBD1
CASSEAGTGGRYEQYF
TGTGCCAGCAGTGAAGCGGGGACAGGGGGCCGGTACGAGCAGTACTTC
>TRBV5-1|NA|TRBJ1-6|NA
CASSLEVDNSPLHF
TGCGCCAGCAGCTTGGAGGTGGATAATTCACCCCTCCACTTT
>TRBV6-6|once|TRBJ2-7|NA
CASSYSRGTYEQYF
TGTGCCAGCAGTTACTCGAGAGGCACCTACGAGCAGTACTTC
>TRBV11-2|NA|TRBJ2-2|NA
CASSRLFAGNTGELFF
TGTGCCAGCAGTCGCCTCTTCGCCGGAAACACCGGGGAGCTGTTTTTT
>TRBV6-1|NA|TRBJ2-5|TRBD2
CASIRGGRRETQYF
TGTGCCAGCATCCGGGGGGGAAGGAGAGAGACCCAGTACTTC
>TRBV15|NA|TRBJ2-7|TRBD1
CATSSRASGQGFYEQYF
TGTGCCACCAGCTCGAGGGCCTCGGGACAGGGTTTTTACGAGCAGTACTTC
>TRBV5-4|NA|TRBJ2-1|NA
CTSSLSRGNSYNEQFF
TGTACCAGCAGCTTGTCTAGGGGAAATTCCTACAATGAGCAGTTCTTC
>TRBV5-1|few|TRBJ2-3|NA
CASSLAGYSTDTQYF
TGCGCCAGCAGCTTGGCAGGCTATAGCACAGATACGCAGTATTTT
>TRBV5-1|NA|TRBJ1-2|NA
CASSWTGDGYGYTF
TGCGCCAGCAGCTGGACGGGGGATGGATATGGCTACACCTTC
>TRBV6-1|few|TRBJ1-3|NA
CASSLNTIYF
TGTGCCAGCAGCTTAAACACCATATATTTT